The T cell receptor beta chain described here comes from a study of cytomegalovirus exposure and HLA in healthy donors. Notes on the study in general: Several of the most significant clusters were apparently associated with common viral pathogens in a later analysis. With high specificity and sensitivity, the classifier reportedly diagnosed cytomegalovirus status.

The primer mix had 60 Vbeta and 13 Jbeta primers. Per the original data handling: In a later analysis, around 10 million of 83 million or so unique beta chains occurred in at least two donors. Measured with immunoSEQ multiplex PCR; TCRdb has only the in-frame clones, and not every one. The V and J calls and clone size were taken over from that table, and D and trimming were inferred from the DNA. The sample includes approximately 39,000 clones, roughly three quarters of them seen just once. The V gene's germline CDR1 is SGHNT and CDR2 YYREEE (reference sequence). Trimming took off 0 bases at V and 5 bases at J, with 11 bases between the two ends. The CDR3 consists of 14 residues. With regard to this clone: Its antigen is still unknown.

The sequenced sample was PBMCs. The TCR originated in a man aged 25-45 years in good health and CMV-seronegative. The V call is TRBV5-4, the J call TRBJ1-1; D is ambiguous. The CDR3 region is CASSLERGKTEAFF. The CDR3 nucleotides read TGTGCCAGCAGCTTGGAACGGGGAAAGACTGAAGCTTTCTTT.